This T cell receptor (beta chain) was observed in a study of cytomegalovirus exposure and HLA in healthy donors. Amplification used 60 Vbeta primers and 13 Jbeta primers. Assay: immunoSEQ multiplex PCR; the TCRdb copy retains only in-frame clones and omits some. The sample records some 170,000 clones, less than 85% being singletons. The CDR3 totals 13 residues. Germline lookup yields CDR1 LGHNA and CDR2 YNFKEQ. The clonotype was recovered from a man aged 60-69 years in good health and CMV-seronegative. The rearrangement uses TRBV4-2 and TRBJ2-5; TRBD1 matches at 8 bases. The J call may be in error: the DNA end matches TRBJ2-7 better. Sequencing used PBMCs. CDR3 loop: CASSQRQGYEQYF. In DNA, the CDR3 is TGTGCCAGCAGCCAGAGACAGGGGTACGAGCAGTACTTC.